This paragraph covers one T cell receptor beta chain sequence. Its antigen is as yet unknown. This CDR3 is 15 amino acids long. The J segment lost 9 bases and the V segment lost 5 bases, leaving 11 bases of the junction unmatched. Germline CDR1 is SGHAT and CDR2 is FQNNGV. The data belong to a study of beta chain features in type 1 diabetes. What was sequenced were expressed TCRB transcripts, since all of the isolated RNA had been reverse transcribed. Profiled with immunoSEQ multiplex PCR; TCRdb holds only in-frame clones, not every one. The sample includes about 400,000 clones, over 9.5% of them seen just once. Study observations and caveats: Shortening that was moderate but significant affected the TCRB CDR3s of Type 1 diabetes patients in all four CD4+ subsets. Shorter templates might be favored by PCR, and equally so in patients and in controls. Over-representation of high TCR-expressing cells was a possible consequence of cDNA sequencing.

This clonotype was sampled from a woman younger than 30 with type 1 diabetes. The V gene is TRBV11-2, the J gene TRBJ2-1; 9 bases fit TRBD1. Sequenced: naive CD4+ T cells from blood. The CDR3 protein is CASSLGRTGAGEQFF. CDR3 nucleotides: TGTGCCAGCAGCCTGGGGCGGACAGGGGCTGGTGAGCAGTTCTTC.